The 27 T cell receptor beta chains reported below all come from one sample, sequenced in a study of cytomegalovirus exposure and HLA in healthy donors. PCR was performed using 60 Vbeta and 13 Jbeta primers. Libraries were prepared by immunoSEQ multiplex PCR; TCRdb keeps only in-frame clonotypes and omits some of them. The sample shows some 160,000 clones, about four fifths of them seen only once. The specimen sequenced was PBMCs. The receptor set was obtained from a male donor in good health and CMV-seropositive.

The J gene is TRBJ2-3, the V gene TRBV7-9, with TRBD2 matching 10 bases. The V gene end was trimmed by 5 bases and the J gene end by 4 bases; junction bases not matched to a gene: 6. This CDR3 has 15 amino acids. Germline lookup yields CDR1 SEHNR and CDR2 FQNEAQ (reference sequence). In DNA form, the CDR3 reads TGTGCCAGCAGCAACACCGGGACTAGCGCAGATACGCAGTATTTT. It encodes CASSNTGTSADTQYF.

The table lists this clone with a few counts. The same CDR3 also results from other DNA sequences found in this sample. This chain connects TRBV2 to TRBJ2-7; tentatively, D is TRBD1 (6 bases). The CDR3 is 12 residues long. Germline V gene sequence: CDR1 SNHLY, CDR2 FYNNEI. V was shortened by 4 bases and J by 2 bases, with 6 bases between the two germline ends. The CDR3 coding sequence is TGTGCCAGCAGTGGACAGGCCTACGAGCAGTACTTC. Its translation: CASSGQAYEQYF. The full variable domain, its missing parts supplied by reference TRBV2 and TRBJ2-7, is EPEVTQTPSHQVTQMGQEVILRCVPISNHLYFYWYRQILGQKVEFLVSFYNNEISEKSEIFDDQFSVERPDGSNFTLKIRSTKLEDSAMYFCASSGQAYEQYFGPGTRLTVT.

The J gene is TRBJ1-1, the V gene TRBV5-3, with 8 bases lining up with TRBD1. TRBV5-3 is labeled an ORF, and its function is uncertain. The ends lost 4 bases at V and 0 bases at J; junction bases unmatched: 14. The CDR3 sequence is 18 residues long. In DNA, the CDR3 is TGTGCCAGAAGCCAAATGCGACAGGGGTGGGGGATGAACACTGAAGCTTTCTTT. It encodes CARSQMRQGWGMNTEAFF.

The chain combines TRBV10-2 with TRBJ1-1; TRBD1 matches at 8 bases. The CDR3 length is 15 residues. Trimming removed 6 bases from V and 7 bases from J; junction bases left unmatched: 13. Germline V gives CDR1 WSHSY, CDR2 SAAADI. The CDR3 loop reads CASRAGQGYVGEAFF. The CDR3 DNA is TGCGCCAGCAGAGCAGGACAGGGCTATGTTGGTGAAGCTTTCTTT.

The rearrangement links TRBV6-6 to TRBJ2-3, with TRBD2 as a possible D gene (7 bases). CDR1 is MNHNY and CDR2 is SVGAGI in the germline V gene (reference sequence). The CDR3 spans 13 residues. V was cut by 8 bases and J by 3 bases, with 12 bases left in between. CDR3 amino acids: CASRKGGTDTQYF. The CDR3 DNA reads TGTGCCAGCCGAAAGGGGGGGACAGATACGCAGTATTTT.

This clone was counted a single time. The chain uses TRBV5-4 and TRBJ2-3; no clear D. The CDR3 contains 14 residues. V was pared by 0 bases and J by 3 bases, with 8 bases between. Germline loops: CDR1 SGHNT, CDR2 YYREEE (reference sequence). The CDR3 region has the DNA TGTGCCAGCAGCTTGGGTTCCCAGACAGATACGCAGTATTTT. Its protein product is CASSLGSQTDTQYF.

This clone was seen more than once but under ten times. The V and J genes are TRBV30 and TRBJ2-7; perhaps TRBD1 as D (6 bases). The CDR3 loop spans 13 amino acids. V was trimmed by 3 bases and J by 1 base, leaving 10 bases between them. Germline-derived CDR1 and CDR2 are GTSNPN and SVGIG (reference sequence). This chain's CDR3 is CAWSDTGSYEQYF. The CDR3 region has the DNA TGTGCCTGGAGCGACACAGGGTCCTACGAGCAGTACTTC.

The gene calls are TRBV19 and TRBJ1-2, with a tentative D call TRBD1 (5 bases). This CDR3 has 14 residues. Germline V lookup: CDR1 LNHDA, CDR2 SQIVND (reference sequence). V lost 0 bases and J lost 0, with 5 bases in between. The CDR3 nucleotides read TGTGCCAGTAGTATAGAAGGGGCTAACTATGGCTACACCTTC. This codes for CASSIEGANYGYTF. The variable domain in full, completed from reference TRBV19 and TRBJ1-2, reads DGGITQSPKYLFRKEGQNVTLSCEQNLNHDAMYWYRQDPGQGLRLIYYSQIVNDFQKGDIAEGYSVSREKKESFPLTVTSAQKNPTAFYLCASSIEGANYGYTFGSGTRLTVV.

The CDR3 DNA reads as TGTGCCAGCAGCGCGGGTCACCCGGCGGCTGAAGCTTTCTTT. It encodes CASSAGHPAAEAFF. V gene TRBV9 combines with J gene TRBJ1-1, with D hard to call. The CDR3 has 14 residues. Germline assignment: CDR1 SGDLS and CDR2 YYNGEE. Trimming cost V 3 bases and J 6 bases, with 15 bases left between them. The whole variable domain, remainder taken from reference TRBV9 and TRBJ1-1, is DSGVTQTPKHLITATGQRVTLRCSPRSGDLSVYWYQQSLDQGLQFLIQYYNGEERAKGNILERFSAQQFPDLHSELNLSSLELGDSALYFCASSAGHPAAEAFFGQGTRLTVV.

The chain employs TRBV5-5 and TRBJ1-1, with a weak D call TRBD1 (5 bases). This CDR3 is built from 17 residues. Germline V gene data show CDR1 as SGHKS and CDR2 as YYEKEE (reference sequence). The ends were cut back, 4 bases at V and 2 bases at J, with 21 bases in the middle. The CDR3 DNA is TGTGCCAGCAGCCATAAAGGCCTAGACAGCTTCAACACTGAAGCTTTCTTT. Translating it yields CASSHKGLDSFNTEAFF.

This clone has more than one count but fewer than ten. The chain has TRBV19 and TRBJ1-2; 8 bases fit TRBD1. The ends lost 5 bases at V and 5 bases at J; junction bases unmatched: 4. This CDR3 has 13 residues. Germline assignment: CDR1 LNHDA and CDR2 SQIVND (reference sequence). CDR3 protein: CASSLDRGYGYTF. The CDR3 DNA sequence: TGTGCCAGTAGTCTCGACAGGGGATATGGCTACACCTTC. Variable domain in full (rest from reference TRBV19 and TRBJ1-2): DGGITQSPKYLFRKEGQNVTLSCEQNLNHDAMYWYRQDPGQGLRLIYYSQIVNDFQKGDIAEGYSVSREKKESFPLTVTSAQKNPTAFYLCASSLDRGYGYTFGSGTRLTVV.

J is TRBJ1-5 and V is TRBV5-1, with D unclear. The CDR3 is made up of 14 amino acids. Germline V gene lookup returns CDR1 SGHRS and CDR2 YFSETQ. Trimming shortened V by 2 bases and J by 4 bases, and 10 bases separated the two germline ends. The CDR3 DNA reads as TGCGCCAGCAGCTTAGAACCCGGTAATCAGCCCCAGCATTTT. Protein: CASSLEPGNQPQHF. Variable domain in full (rest from reference TRBV5-1 and TRBJ1-5): KAGVTQTPRYLIKTRGQQVTLSCSPISGHRSVSWYQQTPGQGLQFLFEYFSETQRNKGNFPGRFSGRQFSNSRSEMNVSTLELGDSALYLCASSLEPGNQPQHFGDGTRLSIL.

In the case of this clone: A junction boundary mismatches the germline segment, possibly from a read error. The chain has TRBV18 and TRBJ2-6; possible D gene TRBD1, 5 bases. Germline CDR1 KGHSH, CDR2 LQKENI. This CDR3 spans 13 amino acids. CDR3 in amino acids: CASSQSGANGLTF. The DNA for the CDR3 is TGTGCCAGCTCACAATCTGGGGCCAACGGCCTGACTTTC.

The chain recombines TRBV27 with TRBJ2-7, with TRBD1 identical over 8 bases. The CDR3 sequence is 15 residues long. The germline gives CDR1 MNHEY, CDR2 SMNVEV (reference sequence). V was pared by 5 bases and J by 0 bases, with 6 bases of the junction left unmatched. The CDR3 DNA follows: TGTGCCAGCAGTCACCGTGACAGGGGCTCCTACGAGCAGTACTTC. Protein product: CASSHRDRGSYEQYF.

The rearrangement joins TRBV2 to TRBJ2-5; 12 nucleotides line up with TRBD2. Germline CDR1 and CDR2: SNHLY and FYNNEI. V lost 7 bases and J lost 2; bases outside the gene matches: 8. The CDR3 totals 16 residues. This chain's CDR3 is CASMFGTSGGQETQYF. CDR3 bases: TGTGCCAGCATGTTCGGTACTAGCGGGGGGCAAGAGACCCAGTACTTC.

J is TRBJ1-2 and V is TRBV5-1, with TRBD1 as a possible D gene (6 bases). The V gene lost 4 bases and the J gene lost 7 bases, with 17 bases spanning the gap. This CDR3 is built from 14 residues. The germline CDR1 and CDR2 sequences are SGHRS and YFSETQ. CDR3 nucleotides: TGCGCCAGCAGCAGCGGGACGGACAGCGGTGGCTACACCTTC. Encoded protein: CASSSGTDSGGYTF.

The rearrangement uses TRBV6-6 and TRBJ2-7; 7 bases line up with TRBD1. V shed 7 bases, J shed 0 bases, and the junction held 6 bases outside the gene matches. Germline V gene data show CDR1 as MNHNY and CDR2 as SVGAGI (reference sequence). CDR3 length equals 14 residues. The CDR3 spells CASKSTGNSYEQYF. In DNA, the CDR3 is TGTGCCAGCAAATCGACAGGGAACTCCTACGAGCAGTACTTC.

CDR3 bases: TGCGCCAGCAGCCCCACGGACAGTAGCAATCAGCCCCAGCATTTT. Amino acid sequence: CASSPTDSSNQPQHF. This chain connects TRBV5-1 to TRBJ1-5, with D tentatively TRBD1 (6 bases). The CDR3 has 15 residues. V was shortened by 4 bases and J by 0 bases, with 11 bases between the two germline ends. CDR1 SGHRS and CDR2 YFSETQ come from the germline V gene.

CDR3 DNA sequence: TGCAGTGCTAGGGCCGAAAAACTGTTTTTT. Amino acids: CSARAEKLFF. The chain employs TRBV20-1 and TRBJ1-4; no clear D. V gave up 3 bases and J gave up 8 bases, with 4 bases separating them. In germline, CDR1 is DFQATT, CDR2 SNEGSKA (reference sequence). The CDR3 is 10 residues long.

The chain is built from TRBV27 and TRBJ1-5, with D unresolved. Trimming removed 6 bases from V and 6 bases from J, with 15 bases in between. CDR1 and CDR2 from the germline V gene are MNHEY and SMNVEV (reference sequence). CDR3 size: 14 residues. In DNA, the CDR3 is TGTGCCAGCAGCTACTCGGGGTATCGTCAGCCCCAGCATTTT. Its protein product is CASSYSGYRQPQHF.

V gene TRBV4-1 combines with J gene TRBJ2-5; weak D call: TRBD2 (5 bases). Trimming removed 5 bases from V and 9 bases from J, with 16 bases in between. From germline, CDR1 is MGHRA and CDR2 YSYEKL. The CDR3 length is 13 residues. CDR3 in amino acids: CASSVLISEAQYF. DNA of the CDR3: TGCGCCAGCAGCGTTCTGATATCGGAGGCCCAGTACTTC.

This chain joins TRBV6-5 and TRBJ2-7, with D possibly matching TRBD2 (6 bases). Germline assignment: CDR1 MNHEY and CDR2 SVGAGI. Trimming cost V 7 bases and J 6 bases, with 19 bases left between them. The CDR3 totals 14 residues. CDR3: CASTLSGHHCEQYF. CDR3 nucleotide sequence: TGTGCCAGCACCCTGAGCGGGCACCACTGCGAGCAGTACTTC.

V is TRBV10-2 and J is TRBJ2-7; D possibly corresponds to TRBD1 (6 bases). There are 15 residues in the CDR3. The V gene lost 1 base and the J gene lost 1 base, with 11 bases spanning the gap. In germline, CDR1 is WSHSY, CDR2 SAAADI. CDR3 in amino acids: CASSEFRGPSYEQYF. The DNA for the CDR3 is TGCGCCAGCAGTGAGTTCAGGGGTCCATCCTACGAGCAGTACTTC.

CDR3 nucleotide sequence: TGTGCCTGGAGTCCCCGGGACAGCTATAATTCACCCCTCCACTTT. This sequence encodes CAWSPRDSYNSPLHF. This chain joins TRBV30 and TRBJ1-6, with 7 bases aligning to TRBD1. The CDR3 length is 15 residues. Trimming at V came to 2 bases and at J to 3 bases, leaving 4 bases not matched to a gene. CDR1 GTSNPN and CDR2 SVGIG come from the germline V gene (reference sequence).

CDR3 coding DNA: TGTGCCATTCGACAGGGGGATCTGAACACTGAAGCTTTCTTT. Protein: CAIRQGDLNTEAFF. The chain combines TRBV5-4 with TRBJ1-1, with 9 bases that match TRBD1. V lost 9 bases and J lost 0; bases outside the gene matches: 6. The CDR3 length is 14 residues. Germline V gene lookup returns CDR1 SGHNT and CDR2 YYREEE (reference sequence).

V gene TRBV11-2 combines with J gene TRBJ2-7, with TRBD2 as a possible D gene (5 bases). The V and J ends lost 4 bases and 4 bases respectively, with 14 bases between them. The CDR3 totals 14 residues. The germline CDR1 and CDR2 sequences are SGHAT and FQNNGV. In DNA, the CDR3 is TGTGCCAGCAGCTATGGAGCGGAATCGTACGAGCAGTACTTC. Its translation: CASSYGAESYEQYF.

The V call is TRBV5-1, the J call TRBJ2-5, with D uncertain. Trimming left V 0 bases short and J 1 base short, with 13 bases between. The CDR3 has 16 residues. CDR1 is SGHRS, CDR2 YFSETQ, per germline. CDR3 loop: CASSLESRVFQETQYF. The DNA for the CDR3 is TGCGCCAGCAGCTTGGAGAGCCGGGTATTCCAAGAGACCCAGTACTTC. The variable domain in full, with the rest retrieved from reference TRBV5-1 and TRBJ2-5, is KAGVTQTPRYLIKTRGQQVTLSCSPISGHRSVSWYQQTPGQGLQFLFEYFSETQRNKGNFPGRFSGRQFSNSRSEMNVSTLELGDSALYLCASSLESRVFQETQYFGPGTRLLVL.